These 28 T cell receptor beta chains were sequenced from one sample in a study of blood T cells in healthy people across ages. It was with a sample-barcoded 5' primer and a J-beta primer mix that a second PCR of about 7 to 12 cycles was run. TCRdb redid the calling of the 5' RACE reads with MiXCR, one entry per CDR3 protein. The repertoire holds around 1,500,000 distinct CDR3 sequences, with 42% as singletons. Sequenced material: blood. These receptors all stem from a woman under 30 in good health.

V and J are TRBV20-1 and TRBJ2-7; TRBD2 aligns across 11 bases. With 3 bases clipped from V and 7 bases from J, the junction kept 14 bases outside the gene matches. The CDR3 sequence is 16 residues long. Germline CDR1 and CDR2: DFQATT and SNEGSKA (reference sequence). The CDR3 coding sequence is TGCAGTGCTAGTTCTTCCCTAGCGGGAGGTTACAATGAGCAGTACTTC. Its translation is CSASSSLAGGYNEQYF.

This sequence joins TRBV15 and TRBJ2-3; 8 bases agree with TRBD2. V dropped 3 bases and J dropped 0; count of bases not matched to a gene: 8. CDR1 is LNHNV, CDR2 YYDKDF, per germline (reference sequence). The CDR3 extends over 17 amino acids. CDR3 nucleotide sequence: TGTGCCACCAGCAGTCCCGGGAGGGCAGGAAGCACAGATACGCAGTATTTT. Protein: CATSSPGRAGSTDTQYF.

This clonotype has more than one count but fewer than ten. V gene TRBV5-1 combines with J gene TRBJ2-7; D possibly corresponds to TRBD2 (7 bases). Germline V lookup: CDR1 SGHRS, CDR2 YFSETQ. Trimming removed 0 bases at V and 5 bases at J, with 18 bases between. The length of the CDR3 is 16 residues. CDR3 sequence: CASSLVGGAGFDEQYF. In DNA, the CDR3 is TGCGCCAGCAGCTTGGTAGGGGGGGCCGGCTTTGACGAGCAGTACTTC. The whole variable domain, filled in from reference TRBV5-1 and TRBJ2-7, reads KAGVTQTPRYLIKTRGQQVTLSCSPISGHRSVSWYQQTPGQGLQFLFEYFSETQRNKGNFPGRFSGRQFSNSRSEMNVSTLELGDSALYLCASSLVGGAGFDEQYFGPGTRLTVT.

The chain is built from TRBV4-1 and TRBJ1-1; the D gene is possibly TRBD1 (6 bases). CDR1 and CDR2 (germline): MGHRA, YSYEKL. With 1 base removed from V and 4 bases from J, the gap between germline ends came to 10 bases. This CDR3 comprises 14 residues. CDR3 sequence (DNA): TGCGCCAGCAGCCAAGCGTTGGGGGCCACTGAAGCTTTCTTT. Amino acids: CASSQALGATEAFF.

CDR3 residues: CASSLNSGTAYNEQYF. DNA for the CDR3: TGTGCCAGCAGCCTTAATAGCGGAACCGCCTACAATGAGCAGTACTTC. The chain carries TRBV6-1 and TRBJ2-1; a possible D gene is TRBD2 (6 bases). The J call may be faulty, since TRBJ2-7 better matches the DNA end. The germline V gene encodes CDR1 MNHNS and CDR2 SASEGT. The CDR3 spans 16 residues.

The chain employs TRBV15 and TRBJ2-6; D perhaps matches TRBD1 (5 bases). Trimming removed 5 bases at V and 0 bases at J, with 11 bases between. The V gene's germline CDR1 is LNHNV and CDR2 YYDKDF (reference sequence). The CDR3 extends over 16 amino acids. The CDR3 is CATSFPGSSGANVLTF. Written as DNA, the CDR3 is TGTGCCACCAGCTTCCCAGGGTCCTCTGGGGCCAACGTCCTGACTTTC.

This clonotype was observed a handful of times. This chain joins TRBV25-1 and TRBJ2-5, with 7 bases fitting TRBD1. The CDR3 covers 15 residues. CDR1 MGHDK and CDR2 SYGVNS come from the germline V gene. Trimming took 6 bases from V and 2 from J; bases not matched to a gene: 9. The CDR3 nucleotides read TGTGCCAGCAGCGATTTGGACAGGTATCAAGAGACCCAGTACTTC. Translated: CASSDLDRYQETQYF. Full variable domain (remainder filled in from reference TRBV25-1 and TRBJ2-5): EADIYQTPRYLVIGTGKKITLECSQTMGHDKMYWYQQDPGMELHLIHYSYGVNSTEKGDLSSESTVSRIRTEHFPLTLESARPSHTSQYLCASSDLDRYQETQYFGPGTRLLVL.

CDR3: CASSVQAYEQYF. As DNA, the CDR3 is TGTGCCAGCAGTGTTCAGGCCTACGAGCAGTACTTC. The chain is built from TRBV6-1 and TRBJ2-7; no clear D gene. CDR3 size: 12 residues. Germline-derived CDR1 and CDR2 are MNHNS and SASEGT. V gave up 4 bases and J gave up 2 bases, with 6 bases separating them.

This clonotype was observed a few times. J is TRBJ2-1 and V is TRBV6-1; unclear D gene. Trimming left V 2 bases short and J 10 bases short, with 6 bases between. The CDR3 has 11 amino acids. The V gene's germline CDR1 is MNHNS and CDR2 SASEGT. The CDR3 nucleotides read TGTGCCAGCAGTGAACCCATGGAGCAGTTCTTC. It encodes CASSEPMEQFF.

The CDR3 loop reads CASSLIDRMNTEAFF. The CDR3 DNA reads as TGTGCCAGCAGTTTAATCGACAGAATGAACACTGAAGCTTTCTTT. V and J are TRBV27 and TRBJ1-1, with a weak D call TRBD1 (5 bases). CDR1 and CDR2 (germline): MNHEY, SMNVEV (reference sequence). The CDR3 covers 15 residues. With 2 bases removed from V and 0 bases from J, the gap between germline ends came to 10 bases.

In DNA, the CDR3 is TGTGCCAGCAGCCAAGGAGGCAGGGGCATCCAAGAGACCCAGTACTTC. Translating it yields CASSQGGRGIQETQYF. The rearrangement joins TRBV3-1 to TRBJ2-5, with TRBD1 as a possible D gene (6 bases). The V end lost 1 base, the J end lost 1 base, and 13 bases lay between the germline ends. Per germline, CDR1 LGHDT and CDR2 YNNKEL (reference sequence). The CDR3 runs to 16 residues.

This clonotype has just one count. The CDR3 loop reads CASSLEAAGIPVKLFF. CDR3 sequence (DNA): TGTGCCAGCAGCTTAGAAGCCGCGGGCATTCCCGTAAAACTGTTTTTT. The chain recombines TRBV11-2 with TRBJ1-4; D is undetermined. From germline, CDR1 is SGHAT and CDR2 FQNNGV. V lost 0 bases, J lost 10 bases, and 18 bases lay in between. The CDR3 covers 16 residues.

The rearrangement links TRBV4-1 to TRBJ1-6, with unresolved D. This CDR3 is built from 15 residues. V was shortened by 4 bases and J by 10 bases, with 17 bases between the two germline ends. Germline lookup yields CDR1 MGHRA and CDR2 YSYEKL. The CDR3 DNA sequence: TGCGCCAGCAGCCCAGGACGATCCACGGGGTCACCCCTCCACTTT. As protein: CASSPGRSTGSPLHF.

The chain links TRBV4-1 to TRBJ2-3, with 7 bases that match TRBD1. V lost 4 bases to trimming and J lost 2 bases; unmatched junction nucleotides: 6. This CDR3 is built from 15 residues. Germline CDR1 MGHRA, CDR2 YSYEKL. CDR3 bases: TGCGCCAGCAGCCCTCAAAGGGGGCCCACAGATACGCAGTATTTT. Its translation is CASSPQRGPTDTQYF.

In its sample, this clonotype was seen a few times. The CDR3 protein is CASSRQGGFDQETQYF. CDR3 bases: TGTGCCAGCAGCAGACAGGGCGGTTTTGACCAAGAGACCCAGTACTTC. V is TRBV2 and J is TRBJ2-5, with 7 bases aligning to TRBD1. The V gene end was trimmed by 6 bases and the J gene end by 0 bases; junction bases not matched to a gene: 10. The CDR3 contains 16 residues. The germline V gene has CDR1 SNHLY and CDR2 FYNNEI.

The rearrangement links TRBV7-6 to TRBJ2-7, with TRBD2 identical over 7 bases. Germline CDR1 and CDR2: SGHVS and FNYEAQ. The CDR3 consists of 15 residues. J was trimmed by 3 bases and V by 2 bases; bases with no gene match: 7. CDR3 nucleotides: TGTGCCAGCAGCTTACTAGGACGGGGGGACTACGAGCAGTACTTC. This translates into CASSLLGRGDYEQYF. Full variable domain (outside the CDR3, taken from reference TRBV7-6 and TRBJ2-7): GAGVSQSPRYKVTKRGQDVALRCDPISGHVSLYWYRQALGQGPEFLTYFNYEAQQDKSGLPNDRFSAERPEGSISTLTIQRTEQRDSAMYRCASSLLGRGDYEQYFGPGTRLTVT.

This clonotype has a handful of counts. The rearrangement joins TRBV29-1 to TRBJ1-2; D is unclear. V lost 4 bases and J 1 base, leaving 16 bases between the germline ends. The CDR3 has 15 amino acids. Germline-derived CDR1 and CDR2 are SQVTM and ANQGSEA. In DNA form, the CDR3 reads TGCAGCGTTGGACCCCCAGGACCCTTTAACTATGGCTACACCTTC. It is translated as CSVGPPGPFNYGYTF.

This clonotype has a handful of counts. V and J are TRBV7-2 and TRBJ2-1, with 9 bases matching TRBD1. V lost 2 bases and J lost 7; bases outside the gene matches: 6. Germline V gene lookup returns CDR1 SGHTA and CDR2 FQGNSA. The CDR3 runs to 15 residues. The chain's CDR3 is CASSLRPGTGNEQFF. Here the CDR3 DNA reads TGTGCCAGCAGCTTACGGCCAGGGACAGGGAATGAGCAGTTCTTC.

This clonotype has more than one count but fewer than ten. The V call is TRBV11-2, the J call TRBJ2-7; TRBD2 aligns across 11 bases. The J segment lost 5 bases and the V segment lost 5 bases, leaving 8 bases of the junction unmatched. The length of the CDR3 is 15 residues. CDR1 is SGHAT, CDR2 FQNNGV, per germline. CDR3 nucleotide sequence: TGTGCCAGCAGCCCCCTGACTAGCGGGGTTAACGAGCAGTACTTC. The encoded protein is CASSPLTSGVNEQYF.

CDR3 protein: CASSFGGRVYEQYF. CDR3 coding DNA: TGCGCCAGCAGCTTCGGCGGGCGGGTATACGAGCAGTACTTC. V usage is TRBV5-1 and J usage is TRBJ2-7, with D perhaps matching TRBD2 (5 bases). Per germline, CDR1 SGHRS and CDR2 YFSETQ. Trimming took 2 bases from V and 4 from J, leaving 13 bases between them. This CDR3 has 14 residues.

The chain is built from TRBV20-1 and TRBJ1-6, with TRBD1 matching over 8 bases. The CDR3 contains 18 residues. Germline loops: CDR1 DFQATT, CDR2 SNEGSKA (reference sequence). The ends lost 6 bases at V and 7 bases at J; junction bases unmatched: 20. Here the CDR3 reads CSAWTGTGSSTRNSPLHF. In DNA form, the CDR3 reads TGCAGTGCGTGGACCGGGACAGGTAGCTCCACGAGAAATTCACCCCTCCACTTT.

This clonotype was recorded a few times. The CDR3 region has the DNA TGTGCCTGGAGTGGAGGGGTAAACTATGGCTACACCTTC. This codes for CAWSGGVNYGYTF. The V and J genes are TRBV30 and TRBJ1-2; D is perhaps TRBD1 (5 bases). There are 13 residues in the CDR3. V dropped 1 base and J dropped 2 bases, with 8 bases sitting between them. Germline V lookup: CDR1 GTSNPN, CDR2 SVGIG (reference sequence). The full variable domain, its missing parts supplied by reference TRBV30 and TRBJ1-2, is SQTIHQWPATLVQPVGSPLSLECTVEGTSNPNLYWYRQAAGRGLQLLFYSVGIGQISSEVPQNLSASRPQDRQFILSSKKLLLSDSGFYLCAWSGGVNYGYTFGSGTRLTVV.

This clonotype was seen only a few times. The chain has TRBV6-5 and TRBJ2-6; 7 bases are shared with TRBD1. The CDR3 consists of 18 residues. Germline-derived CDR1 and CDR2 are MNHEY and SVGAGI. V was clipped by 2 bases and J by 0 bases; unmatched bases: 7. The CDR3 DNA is TGTGCCAGCAGTTACCTTAGGGGACAGTCCTCTGGGGCCAACGTCCTGACTTTC. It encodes CASSYLRGQSSGANVLTF.

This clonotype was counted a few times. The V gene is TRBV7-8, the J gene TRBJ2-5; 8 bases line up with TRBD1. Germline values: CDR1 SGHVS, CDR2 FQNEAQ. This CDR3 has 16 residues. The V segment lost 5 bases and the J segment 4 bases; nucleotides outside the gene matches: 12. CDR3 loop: CASSQTGQGLGETQYF. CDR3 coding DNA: TGTGCCAGCAGCCAAACCGGACAGGGATTGGGAGAGACCCAGTACTTC.

CDR3 nucleotides: TGTGCCAGCAGTTTGGGAGTGAAGGAAGGGGAGCAGTTCTTC. Encoded protein: CASSLGVKEGEQFF. The chain employs TRBV27 and TRBJ2-1, with a tentative D call TRBD2 (5 bases). The germline V gene has CDR1 MNHEY and CDR2 SMNVEV (reference sequence). V dropped 3 bases and J dropped 10 bases, with 16 bases sitting between them. CDR3 length: 14 residues.

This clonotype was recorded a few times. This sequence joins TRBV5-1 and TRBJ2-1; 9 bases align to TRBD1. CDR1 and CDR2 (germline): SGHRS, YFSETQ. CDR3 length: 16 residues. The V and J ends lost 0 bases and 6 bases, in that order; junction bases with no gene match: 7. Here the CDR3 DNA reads TGCGCCAGCAGCTTGGGGGACAGGGTGGACCTCAATGAGCAGTTCTTC. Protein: CASSLGDRVDLNEQFF. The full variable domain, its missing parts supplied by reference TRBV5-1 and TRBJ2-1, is KAGVTQTPRYLIKTRGQQVTLSCSPISGHRSVSWYQQTPGQGLQFLFEYFSETQRNKGNFPGRFSGRQFSNSRSEMNVSTLELGDSALYLCASSLGDRVDLNEQFFGPGTRLTVL.

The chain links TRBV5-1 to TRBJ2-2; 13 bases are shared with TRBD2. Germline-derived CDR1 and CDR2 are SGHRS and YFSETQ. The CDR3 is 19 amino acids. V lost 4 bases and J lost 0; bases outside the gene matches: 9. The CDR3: CASSPRTSGRLANTGELFF. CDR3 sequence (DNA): TGCGCCAGCAGCCCCCGGACTAGCGGGAGACTGGCGAACACCGGGGAGCTGTTTTTT.

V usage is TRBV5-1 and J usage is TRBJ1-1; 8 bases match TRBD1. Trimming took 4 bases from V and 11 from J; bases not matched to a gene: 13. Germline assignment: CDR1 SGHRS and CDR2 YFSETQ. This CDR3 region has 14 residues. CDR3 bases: TGCGCCAGCAGCACGGGACAGGAAAGAAAGGGGGCTTTCTTT. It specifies CASSTGQERKGAFF.